Below, 21 T cell receptor beta chains from the same sample are listed, as sequenced in a study of OX40 agonist ivuxolimab in advanced cancers. The table came from immunoSEQ multiplex PCR; TCRdb's copy has only in-frame clones and leaves some out. This table holds tens of thousands of clones, approximately 88% found once. The sample here was CD4+ or CD8+ T cells sorted from blood, taken in a trial of the OX40 agonist ivuxolimab. These receptors were obtained from an adult with an advanced solid tumor such as melanoma, head and neck, liver or kidney cancer.

This clone was seen only a few times. The chain joins TRBV10-3 to TRBJ2-1; D is unresolved. The CDR3 spans 15 residues. Deletions cut 5 bases from V and 0 bases from J, with 11 bases between. CDR1 is ENHRY, CDR2 SYGVKD, per germline. CDR3 loop: CAISPGESSYNEQFF. DNA for the CDR3: TGTGCCATCAGTCCTGGCGAAAGCTCCTACAATGAGCAGTTCTTC.

The genes are TRBV5-5 and TRBJ2-5; 8 bases agree with TRBD1. The CDR3 totals 16 residues. Unmatched junction bases numbered 6, after V lost 0 bases and J lost 2 bases. The germline gives CDR1 SGHKS, CDR2 YYEKEE (reference sequence). The CDR3 DNA sequence: TGTGCCAGCAGCTTGGGGCAGGGGGCCGGGCAAGAGACCCAGTACTTC. This codes for CASSLGQGAGQETQYF.

V gene TRBV2 combines with J gene TRBJ2-6; no definite D call. The germline V and J ends were trimmed by 5 bases and 2 bases, with 7 bases remaining between them. Germline-derived CDR1 and CDR2 are SNHLY and FYNNEI. The CDR3 has 14 amino acids. In DNA, the CDR3 is TGTGCCAGCAGTCCTGATGCTGGGGCCAACGTCCTGACTTTC. As protein: CASSPDAGANVLTF.

The genes are TRBV28 and TRBJ2-5; TRBD1 aligns across 7 bases. Germline V gene lookup returns CDR1 MDHEN and CDR2 SYDVKM. The CDR3 extends over 15 amino acids. The V gene end was trimmed by 4 bases and the J gene end by 1 base; junction bases not matched to a gene: 6. The CDR3 spells CASSWDSKIQETQYF. CDR3 in DNA: TGTGCCAGCAGTTGGGACAGCAAAATCCAAGAGACCCAGTACTTC.

This clone was detected only once. The genes are TRBV19 and TRBJ2-1, with 11 bases identical to TRBD2. The junction had 10 bases not matched to a gene; V was cut back by 6 bases and J by 15 bases. Germline CDR1 and CDR2: LNHDA and SQIVND (reference sequence). This CDR3 region has 13 residues. CDR3 DNA sequence: TGTGCCAGTAGACCCCGAACTAGCGGGAGCATGTTCTTC. It yields the protein CASRPRTSGSMFF.

V gene TRBV5-1 combines with J gene TRBJ1-1; no clear D. From germline, CDR1 is SGHRS and CDR2 YFSETQ. V gave up 7 bases and J gave up 0 bases, with 13 bases separating them. The CDR3 extends over 14 amino acids. This CDR3 is CASAVATMNTEAFF. The CDR3 DNA is TGCGCCAGCGCGGTTGCCACAATGAACACTGAAGCTTTCTTT.

The V gene is TRBV6-5, the J gene TRBJ1-5; D unresolved. Germline V gives CDR1 MNHEY, CDR2 SVGAGI. V lost 8 bases and J lost 1, with 6 bases in between. This CDR3 contains 12 residues. The CDR3 coding sequence is TGTGCCAGCGGTAGGAGCAATCAGCCCCAGCATTTT. Translating gives CASGRSNQPQHF.

The V gene is TRBV27, the J gene TRBJ2-1; TRBD1 or TRBD2 may be the D gene (5 bases each). CDR1 is MNHEY, CDR2 SMNVEV, per germline (reference sequence). The CDR3 runs to 17 residues. Trimming removed 2 bases at V and 0 bases at J, with 14 bases between. The CDR3 nucleotides read TGTGCCAGCAGTTTACCCCCTCGGGACCACTCCTACAATGAGCAGTTCTTC. Protein: CASSLPPRDHSYNEQFF.

The CDR3 region is CASTLMGGNGYGYTF. CDR3 coding DNA: TGTGCCAGCACCCTCATGGGAGGGAATGGCTATGGCTACACCTTC. V gene TRBV7-2 combines with J gene TRBJ1-2; no definite D call. The CDR3 has 15 residues. V shed 7 bases and J shed 4 bases, with 19 bases lying between them. The germline V gene encodes CDR1 SGHTA and CDR2 FQGNSA.

This chain uses TRBV5-6 with TRBJ2-5, with D maybe TRBD1 (6 bases). The CDR3 extends over 15 amino acids. The germline CDR1 and CDR2 sequences are SGHDT and YYEEEE. Deletions cut 0 bases from V and 2 bases from J, with 11 bases between. The CDR3 sequence is CASSLDPQGQETQYF. The DNA of the CDR3 is TGTGCCAGCAGCTTGGACCCTCAGGGGCAAGAGACCCAGTACTTC.

The chain uses TRBV12-5 and TRBJ2-7; the match to TRBD1 covers 8 bases. Germline V gene sequence: CDR1 LGHNT, CDR2 FRNRAP. This CDR3 spans 17 amino acids. Trimming took 2 bases from V and 0 from J; bases not matched to a gene: 9. The CDR3 sequence is CASGLRRGQGSSYEQYF. The CDR3 nucleotides are TGTGCTAGTGGTTTGCGCCGTGGACAGGGAAGCTCCTACGAGCAGTACTTC.

This clone was counted a few times. CDR3 region: CASSLQGISEQYF. CDR3 in DNA: TGTGCCAGCAGTTTGCAGGGGATAAGCGAGCAGTACTTC. V gene TRBV27 combines with J gene TRBJ2-7, with a possible D match to TRBD1 (6 bases). The CDR3 is made up of 13 amino acids. Germline-derived CDR1 and CDR2 are MNHEY and SMNVEV (reference sequence). Trimming took 3 bases from V and 6 from J, leaving 12 bases between them.

The sample holds one count of this clone. The chain combines TRBV5-1 with TRBJ2-5; D remains unclear. The germline V and J ends were trimmed by 2 bases and 5 bases, with 7 bases remaining between them. CDR3 length: 12 amino acids. The germline V gene encodes CDR1 SGHRS and CDR2 YFSETQ. This CDR3 reads CASSFRRETQYF. The CDR3 region has the DNA TGCGCCAGCAGCTTCCGAAGGGAGACCCAGTACTTC.

This chain connects TRBV2 to TRBJ1-2; perhaps TRBD1 as D (5 bases). With 3 bases removed from V and 6 bases from J, the gap between germline ends came to 11 bases. This CDR3 is built from 13 residues. Germline-derived CDR1 and CDR2 are SNHLY and FYNNEI. The CDR3 sequence is CASSDRGWDGYTF. CDR3 bases: TGTGCCAGCAGTGACCGGGGCTGGGATGGCTACACCTTC. Complete variable domain (other parts from reference TRBV2 and TRBJ1-2): EPEVTQTPSHQVTQMGQEVILRCVPISNHLYFYWYRQILGQKVEFLVSFYNNEISEKSEIFDDQFSVERPDGSNFTLKIRSTKLEDSAMYFCASSDRGWDGYTFGSGTRLTVV.

This clone came up once. The chain joins TRBV15 to TRBJ1-6; D might be TRBD1 (5 bases). CDR1 LNHNV and CDR2 YYDKDF come from the germline V gene (reference sequence). Trimming pared 0 bases from V and 9 bases from J, leaving 18 bases between. The CDR3 contains 17 residues. CDR3 DNA: TGTGCCACCAGCAGAGATGGGCAGGGAATTGGGATTTCACCCCTCCACTTT. It translates to CATSRDGQGIGISPLHF.

V usage is TRBV6-1 and J usage is TRBJ2-3; a possible D gene is TRBD2 (5 bases). Trimming left V 1 base short and J 0 bases short, with 14 bases between. The V gene's germline CDR1 is MNHNS and CDR2 SASEGT. The CDR3 sequence is 17 residues long. The CDR3 region has the DNA TGTGCCAGCAGTGAAGGGGAGCGGTTCCCTAGCACAGATACGCAGTATTTT. It specifies CASSEGERFPSTDTQYF.

This clone was counted a few times. J is TRBJ1-5 and V is TRBV28; D is possibly TRBD1 (5 bases). Germline-derived CDR1 and CDR2 are MDHEN and SYDVKM. V was cut by 4 bases and J by 10 bases, with 29 bases left in between. The CDR3 spans 18 residues. CDR3 in DNA: TGTGCCAGCAGTTCGACATCCGGGGCGACCATAGCAATCAGCCCCCAGCATTTT. Translating it yields CASSSTSGATIAISPQHF.

This clone was recorded once. This rearrangement joins TRBV27 to TRBJ1-1; D is ambiguous. Trimming shortened V by 6 bases and J by 5 bases, and 22 bases separated the two germline ends. The CDR3 is 16 residues long. Germline assignment: CDR1 MNHEY and CDR2 SMNVEV (reference sequence). CDR3 loop: CASRMAGPPFWTEAFF. The CDR3 coding sequence is TGTGCCAGCAGGATGGCCGGGCCCCCTTTTTGGACTGAAGCTTTCTTT.

J is TRBJ2-2 and V is TRBV9; possibly TRBD1 for D (5 bases). The CDR3 loop spans 15 amino acids. The germline V gene encodes CDR1 SGDLS and CDR2 YYNGEE. The V and J ends lost 0 bases and 0 bases respectively, with 6 bases between them. The chain's CDR3 is CASSVAQANTGELFF. CDR3 sequence (DNA): TGTGCCAGCAGCGTAGCACAGGCGAACACCGGGGAGCTGTTTTTT.

This clone appeared once. The V call is TRBV6-4, the J call TRBJ1-5; tentative D call: TRBD1 (5 bases). CDR1 is MRHNA, CDR2 SNTAGT, per germline. V shed 0 bases and J shed 2 bases, with 14 bases lying between them. The CDR3 is 17 residues long. DNA for the CDR3: TGTGCCAGCAGTGACTCTGGGGGGTCGAGGCGCAATCAGCCCCAGCATTTT. This translates into CASSDSGGSRRNQPQHF.

This chain links TRBV5-4 with TRBJ2-7; 9 bases match TRBD2. Germline CDR1 and CDR2: SGHNT and YYREEE (reference sequence). V lost 3 bases and J lost 7; bases outside the gene matches: 8. The CDR3 loop spans 14 amino acids. This CDR3 reads CASSSRTSAGEQYF. The DNA for the CDR3 is TGTGCCAGCAGCTCAAGGACTAGCGCAGGAGAGCAGTACTTC.